These T cell receptor beta chains were read from a single sample in a study of T cell responses to AZD1222 COVID-19 vaccine. Profiling relied on immunoSEQ multiplex PCR, and the TCRdb table lists in-frame clones only, not all of them. The sample has about 150,000 clones; roughly nine tenths are singletons. The starting material was peripheral blood, obtained 28 days after the second AZD1222 dose. The origin of the receptors is an adult who received the AZD1222 COVID-19 vaccine. Both conserved end residues are part of each CDR3. Fields, in order: V gene, J gene, D gene, clone size, CDR3 DNA, CDR3 protein. A D gene is named only where the DNA matches it firmly. Where a row states a size, it is once, few, many or the class of an expanded clone; other rows omit it.

TRBV28	TRBJ1-5	.	once	TGTGCCGCGAGCGGAATTAGCAATCAGCCCCAGCATTTT	CAASGISNQPQHF
TRBV3-1/TRBV3-2	TRBJ1-3	.	.	TGTGCCAGCAGTCCGGACAGCTTCTTATACCCTGGAAACACCATATATTTT	CASSPDSFLYPGNTIYF
TRBV10-3	TRBJ2-7	.	.	TGTGCCATCGGGGATACTAACTCCTACGAGCAGTACTTC	CAIGDTNSYEQYF
TRBV7-8	TRBJ1-1	.	few	TGTGCCAGCAGCCCATCTGGGACGCGGGGTAACACTGAAGCTTTCTTT	CASSPSGTRGNTEAFF
TRBV7-6	TRBJ1-1	.	.	TGTGCCAGCAGCTGGGGAAACACTGAAGCTTTCTTT	CASSWGNTEAFF
TRBV28	TRBJ1-5	.	.	TGTGCCAGCAGTTTAGGGACTGGGGCCCAGCCCCAGCATTTT	CASSLGTGAQPQHF
TRBV19	TRBJ1-4	.	.	TGTGCCAGTAGTTTCAGTCCGACATCGGCTAATGAAAAACTGTTTTTT	CASSFSPTSANEKLFF
TRBV3-1/TRBV3-2	TRBJ1-4	.	.	TGTGCCAGCAGCCGAGACAGCTTCGATGAAAAACTGTTTTTT	CASSRDSFDEKLFF
TRBV6-5	TRBJ2-7	.	.	TGTGCCAGCAGTTACTCGCCTCCGGGGCCTCACGAGCAGTACTTC	CASSYSPPGPHEQYF
TRBV28	TRBJ1-2	TRBD1	.	TGTGCCAGCAGTCTCAGGGGGCGCGTCTATGGCTACACCTTC	CASSLRGRVYGYTF
TRBV2	TRBJ2-5	.	.	TGTGCCAGCAGTGAACGTGGGGGGCCTAGCGAGACCCAGTACTTC	CASSERGGPSETQYF
TRBV30	TRBJ1-1	.	.	TGTGCCTGGGGGGACAAGGCCCCTCCTACTGAAGCTTTCTTT	CAWGDKAPPTEAFF
TRBV4-1	TRBJ1-3	TRBD1	few	TGCGCCAGCAGCCAAGGGGGGACAGGCAACTCTGGAAACACCATATATTTT	CASSQGGTGNSGNTIYF
TRBV18	TRBJ2-7	.	.	TGTGCCAGCTCACCATCACAGTACGAGCAGTACTTC	CASSPSQYEQYF
TRBV10-3	TRBJ2-7	.	.	TGTGCCACCCAGGGAGATGCCTACGAGCAGTACTTC	CATQGDAYEQYF
TRBV21-1	TRBJ1-4	.	.	TGTGCCAGCAGCAAATGGGGGCACAGGGAAAAACTGTTTTTT	CASSKWGHREKLFF
TRBV14	TRBJ2-7	.	.	TGTGCCAGCAGCCAAGACCTTTACGAGCAGTACTTC	CASSQDLYEQYF
TRBV5-1	TRBJ1-1	.	.	TGCGCCAGCAGCCTGCAAGGAGCTGAAGCTTTCTTT	CASSLQGAEAFF
TRBV5-1	TRBJ2-1	TRBD2	few	TGCGCCAGCAGCTTCGAGGGAGGGCGGAATGAGCAGTTCTTC	CASSFEGGRNEQFF
TRBV6-2/TRBV6-3	TRBJ2-3	.	.	TGTGCCAGCAGTCTACAGGGCCTTCGCACAGATACGCAGTATTTT	CASSLQGLRTDTQYF
TRBV14	TRBJ1-2	TRBD1	.	TGTGCCAGCAGGAAACAGGGGGCCGGTGGCTACACCTTC	CASRKQGAGGYTF
TRBV5-1	TRBJ1-1	.	.	TGCGCCAGCAGGGATAACACTGAAGCTTTCTTT	CASRDNTEAFF
TRBV5-6	TRBJ2-7	.	.	TGTGCCAGCAGCTTGACGGGGGCCATACCTGGGGAGCAGTACTTC	CASSLTGAIPGEQYF
TRBV6-5	TRBJ1-6	TRBD1	.	TGTGCCAGCAGAGTACAGGGGAGCAATTCACCCCTCCACTTT	CASRVQGSNSPLHF
TRBV6-5	TRBJ1-1	.	once	TGTGCCAGCAGTTATGACAGACAGAACACTGAAGCTTTCTTT	CASSYDRQNTEAFF
TRBV6-5	TRBJ2-5	TRBD2	.	TGTGCCAGCAGTTACCAGATTCGGACTAGTGAAGAGACCCAGTACTTC	CASSYQIRTSEETQYF
TRBV2	TRBJ2-3	TRBD1	.	TGTGCCAGCAGGAGGACAGGGGCTAGCACAGATACGCAGTATTTT	CASRRTGASTDTQYF
TRBV24-1	TRBJ2-2	TRBD2	.	TGTGCCACCCAGCTCCCTAGCGGGACCGGGGAGCTGTTTTTT	CATQLPSGTGELFF
TRBV5-5	TRBJ1-6	TRBD1	.	TGTGCCAGCAGGGCGACAGGGCTTAGCTCCTATAATTCACCCCTCCACTTT	CASRATGLSSYNSPLHF
TRBV27	TRBJ1-5	.	.	TGTGCCAGGAAGGGTTTAAATCAGCCCCAGCATTTT	CARKGLNQPQHF
TRBV10-3	TRBJ2-7	TRBD1	once	TGTGCCATCAGTGCCGGGACAGTCTCCTACGAGCAGTACTTC	CAISAGTVSYEQYF